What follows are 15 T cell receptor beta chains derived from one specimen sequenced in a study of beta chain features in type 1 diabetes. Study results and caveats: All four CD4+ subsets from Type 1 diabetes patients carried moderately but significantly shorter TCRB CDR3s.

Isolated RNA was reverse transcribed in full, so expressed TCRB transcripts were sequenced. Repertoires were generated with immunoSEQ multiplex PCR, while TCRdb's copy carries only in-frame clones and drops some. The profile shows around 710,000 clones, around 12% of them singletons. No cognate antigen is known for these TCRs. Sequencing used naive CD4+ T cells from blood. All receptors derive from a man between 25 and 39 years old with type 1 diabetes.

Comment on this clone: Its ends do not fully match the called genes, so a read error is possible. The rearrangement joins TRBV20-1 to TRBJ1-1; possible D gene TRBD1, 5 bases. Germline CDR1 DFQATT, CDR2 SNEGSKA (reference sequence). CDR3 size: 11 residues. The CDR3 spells CSARDPGTSGF. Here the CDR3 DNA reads TGCAGTGCTAGAGATCCAGGGACCTCCGGCTTT.

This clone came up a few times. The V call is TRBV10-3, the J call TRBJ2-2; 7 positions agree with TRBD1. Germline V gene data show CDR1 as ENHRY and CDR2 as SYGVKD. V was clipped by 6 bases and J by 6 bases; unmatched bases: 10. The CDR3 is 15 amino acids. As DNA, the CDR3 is TGTGCCATCAGCCTAGGGACAGCCCGCGCCGGGGAGCTGTTTTTT. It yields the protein CAISLGTARAGELFF.

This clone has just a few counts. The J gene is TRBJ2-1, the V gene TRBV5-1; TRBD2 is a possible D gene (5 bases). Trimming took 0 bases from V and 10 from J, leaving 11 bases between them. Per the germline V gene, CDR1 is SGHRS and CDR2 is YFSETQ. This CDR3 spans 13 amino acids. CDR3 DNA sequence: TGCGCCAGCAGCTTGGCCTTTGGGAGCGAGCAGTTCTTC. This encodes CASSLAFGSEQFF. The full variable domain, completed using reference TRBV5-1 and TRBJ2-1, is KAGVTQTPRYLIKTRGQQVTLSCSPISGHRSVSWYQQTPGQGLQFLFEYFSETQRNKGNFPGRFSGRQFSNSRSEMNVSTLELGDSALYLCASSLAFGSEQFFGPGTRLTVL.

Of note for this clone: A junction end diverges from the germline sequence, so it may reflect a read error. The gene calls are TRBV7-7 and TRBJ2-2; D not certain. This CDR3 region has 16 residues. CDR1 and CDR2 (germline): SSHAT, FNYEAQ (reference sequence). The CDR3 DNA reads TGTGCTAGCAGCTTATTACCCCCGAGAGACACCGGGGAGCTGTTTTTT. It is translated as CASSLLPPRDTGELFF.

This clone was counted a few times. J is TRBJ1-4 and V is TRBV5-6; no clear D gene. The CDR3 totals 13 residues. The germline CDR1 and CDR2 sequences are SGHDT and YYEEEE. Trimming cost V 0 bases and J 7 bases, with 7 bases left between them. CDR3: CASSLVTSEKLFF. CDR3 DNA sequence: TGTGCCAGCAGCTTGGTTACATCTGAAAAACTGTTTTTT.

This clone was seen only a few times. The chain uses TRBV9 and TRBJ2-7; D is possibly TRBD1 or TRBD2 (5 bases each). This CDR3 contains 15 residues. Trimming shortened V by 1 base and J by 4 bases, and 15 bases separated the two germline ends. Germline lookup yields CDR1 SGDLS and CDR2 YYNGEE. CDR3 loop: CASSVSEAGWYEQYF. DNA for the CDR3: TGTGCCAGCAGCGTATCGGAGGCAGGGTGGTACGAGCAGTACTTC.

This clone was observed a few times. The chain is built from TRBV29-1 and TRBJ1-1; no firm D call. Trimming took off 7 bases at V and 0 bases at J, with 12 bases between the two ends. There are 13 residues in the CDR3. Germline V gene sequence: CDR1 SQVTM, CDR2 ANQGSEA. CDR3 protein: CSAVGHMNTEAFF. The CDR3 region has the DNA TGCAGCGCCGTCGGCCACATGAACACTGAAGCTTTCTTT. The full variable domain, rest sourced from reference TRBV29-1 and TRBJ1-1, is SAVISQKPSRDICQRGTSLTIQCQVDSQVTMMFWYRQQPGQSLTLIATANQGSEATYESGFVIDKFPISRPNLTFSTLTVSNMSPEDSSIYLCSAVGHMNTEAFFGQGTRLTVV.

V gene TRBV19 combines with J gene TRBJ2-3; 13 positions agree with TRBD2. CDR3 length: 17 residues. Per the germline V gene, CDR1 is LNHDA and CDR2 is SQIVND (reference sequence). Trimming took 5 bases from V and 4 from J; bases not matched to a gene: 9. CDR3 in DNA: TGTGCCAGTAGTCCACGAAGGACTAGCGGGGGCCCAGATACGCAGTATTTT. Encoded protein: CASSPRRTSGGPDTQYF.

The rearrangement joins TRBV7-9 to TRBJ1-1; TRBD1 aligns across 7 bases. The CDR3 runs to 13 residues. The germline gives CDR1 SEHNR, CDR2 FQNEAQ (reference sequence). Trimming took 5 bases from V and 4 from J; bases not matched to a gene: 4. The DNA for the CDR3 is TGTGCCAGCAGCCAGGGACAGTCCACTGAAGCTTTCTTT. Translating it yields CASSQGQSTEAFF.

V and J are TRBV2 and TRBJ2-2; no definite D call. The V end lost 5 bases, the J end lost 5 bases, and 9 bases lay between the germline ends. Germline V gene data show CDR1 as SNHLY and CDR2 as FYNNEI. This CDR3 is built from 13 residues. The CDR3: CASSRTVTGELFF. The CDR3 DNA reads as TGTGCCAGCAGTCGGACGGTGACCGGGGAGCTGTTTTTT.

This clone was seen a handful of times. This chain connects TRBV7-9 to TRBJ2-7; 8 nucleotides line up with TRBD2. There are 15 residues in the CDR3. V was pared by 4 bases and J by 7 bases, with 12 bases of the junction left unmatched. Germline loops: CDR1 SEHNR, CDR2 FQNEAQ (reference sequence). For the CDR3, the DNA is TGTGCCAGCAGCTCCATTAGCGGGGCGGCGGGTGAGCAGTACTTC. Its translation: CASSSISGAAGEQYF.

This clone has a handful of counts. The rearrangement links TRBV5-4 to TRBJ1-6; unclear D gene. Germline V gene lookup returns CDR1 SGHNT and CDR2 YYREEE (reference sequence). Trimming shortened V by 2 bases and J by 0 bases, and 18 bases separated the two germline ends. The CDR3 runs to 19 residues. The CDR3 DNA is TGTGCCAGCAGCTTTCCCCCCGGACGGGAGGGCTCCTATAATTCACCCCTCCACTTT. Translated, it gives CASSFPPGREGSYNSPLHF.

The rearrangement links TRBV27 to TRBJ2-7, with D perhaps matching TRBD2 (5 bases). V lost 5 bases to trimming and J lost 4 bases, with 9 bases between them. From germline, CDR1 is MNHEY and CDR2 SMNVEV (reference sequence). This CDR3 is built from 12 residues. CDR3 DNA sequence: TGTGCCAGCAGTGGCCCGGGGTACGAGCAGTACTTC. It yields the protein CASSGPGYEQYF.

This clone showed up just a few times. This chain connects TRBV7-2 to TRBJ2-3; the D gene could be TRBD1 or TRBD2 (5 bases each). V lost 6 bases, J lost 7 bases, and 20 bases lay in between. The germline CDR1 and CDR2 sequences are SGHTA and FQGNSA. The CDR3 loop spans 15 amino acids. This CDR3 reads CASSRARRGWNTQYF. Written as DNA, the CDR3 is TGTGCCAGCAGTCGAGCACGCCGGGGCTGGAATACGCAGTATTTT.

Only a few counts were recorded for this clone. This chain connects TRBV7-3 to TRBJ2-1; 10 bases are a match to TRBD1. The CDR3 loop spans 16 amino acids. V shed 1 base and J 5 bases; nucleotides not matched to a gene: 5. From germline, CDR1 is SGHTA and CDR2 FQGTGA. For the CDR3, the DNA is TGTGCCAGCAGCTTAAGTGGGGACAGGGGACACAATGAGCAGTTCTTC. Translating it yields CASSLSGDRGHNEQFF.